Sequencing of this T cell receptor (beta chain) was carried out in a study of blood T cell repertoires in COVID-19 (dated by TCRdb to the early 2020s). Regarding the complete study: The collaborator samples originated in the United States, Italy and Spain and spanned the acute and convalescent phases of COVID-19. The prospective study material was composed of cDNA or gDNA derived from T cells, B-cell-depleted T cells, or PBMCs. The repertoires were made available in a free public database intended to serve as a resource for research on the immune response to SARS-CoV-2. A de-identified subject ID, COVID-19 status, age in years and sex were almost always included in the sample metadata. The samples were drawn from the first 160 participants of the ongoing ImmuneRACE study and from over 950 subjects provided by 6 global collaborators. Where HLA class I and class II types were available, the types were taken from metadata supplied by the sample provider, not from assay-based typing. Deeply sampled blood TCRbeta repertoires from subjects exposed to, actively infected with, or recovered from COVID-19 were included in the dataset.

TCRbeta CDR3 regions were amplified from genomic DNA by means of the immunoSEQ Assay, a bias-controlled multiplex PCR. The paper's data handling went like this. The number of nucleated cells in each sample was estimated by amplification of reference gene primers within the assay. To quantify the absolute abundance of each unique TCRbeta CDR3 rearrangement, sequence reads were collapsed and filtered. For each sample, productive Simpson clonality was calculated by taking the square root of Simpson's diversity index across productive rearrangements. Sourced from immuneACCESS, this table was stored by TCRdb with only in-frame sequences that have V and J called. A share of the clones is absent; for the studies checked, an unresolved V gene accounts for under half, and the remainder has no known explanation. V and J calls and clone size follow that table, whereas D and trimming were derived from the DNA. The sample table records 350,000 to 450,000 clones; around nine tenths of these occur just once. The ten top clones hold 3% of the sample.

As for this clone: Its cognate antigen has yet to be identified. No much larger clonotype is one base removed from it; base qualities were not supplied.

The collaborating institutions used their own protocols to collect whole blood in K2EDTA tubes. Collaborator samples were shipped for TCRbeta analysis as frozen whole blood, isolated PBMCs, or DNA extracted from either sample type. V is cut by 3 bases and J by 6 bases, and the space between the germline ends is 5 bases. According to the germline V gene (reference sequence), CDR1 reads LNHDA and CDR2 reads SQIVND. Measured from the cysteine to the phenylalanine, the CDR3 is 11 residues long. The only DNA kept is the CDR3, 33 bases in frame from the first base. Overall study outcomes, separate from this receptor: Clinical and demographic metadata were provided uncurated, with the amount varying by source and participant.

This chain joins TRBV19 to TRBJ1-2; no D gene call is confident. The sample consisted of peripheral blood. This sequence originates from a human donor in a cohort sampled during active COVID-19. Read as DNA, the sequence is TGTGCCAGTAGTATCCCGGATGGCTACACCTTC. It encodes CASSIPDGYTF.